Listed here are 10 T cell receptor beta chains from one sample, sequenced in a study of cytomegalovirus exposure and HLA in healthy donors. PCR primers comprised 60 Vbeta and 13 Jbeta primers. Clones were sequenced by immunoSEQ multiplex PCR, and TCRdb holds only the in-frame ones, with some missing. The table has 100,000 to 150,000 clones, roughly 84% seen once; the top ten hold 2% to 3%. The sequenced material came from PBMCs. These receptors came from a man in his fifties in good health and CMV-seronegative.

The chain joins TRBV4-3 to TRBJ2-1, with TRBD2 as a possible D gene (6 bases). Germline V gene data show CDR1 as LGHNA and CDR2 as YSLEER. The V end lost 6 bases, the J end lost 4 bases, and 10 bases lay between the germline ends. The CDR3 extends over 13 amino acids. The DNA of the CDR3 is TGCGCCAGCAGTTTGCGGGGATACAATGAGCAGTTCTTC. This codes for CASSLRGYNEQFF.

This chain links TRBV6-6 with TRBJ1-4; D unclear. The ends were cut back, 3 bases at V and 8 bases at J, with 13 bases in the middle. The CDR3 is made up of 14 amino acids. Germline loops: CDR1 MNHNY, CDR2 SVGAGI (reference sequence). The CDR3, as DNA: TGTGCCAGCAGTTATGCGGGGTTTGGAGAAAAACTGTTTTTT. Amino acids: CASSYAGFGEKLFF.

The V call is TRBV27, the J call TRBJ1-2; 7 nucleotides agree with TRBD1. Trimming removed 5 bases from V and 8 bases from J; junction bases left unmatched: 8. CDR3 length: 13 amino acids. Per the germline V gene, CDR1 is MNHEY and CDR2 is SMNVEV (reference sequence). This chain's CDR3 is CASSQQTGVGYTF. The CDR3 nucleotides are TGTGCCAGCAGTCAACAAACAGGGGTCGGCTACACCTTC.

The chain carries TRBV9 and TRBJ1-2; 11 nucleotides align to TRBD1. V lost 0 bases to trimming and J lost 0 bases; unmatched junction nucleotides: 7. Per germline, CDR1 SGDLS and CDR2 YYNGEE. The CDR3 has 18 residues. The CDR3 reads CASSVDRDRGTANYGYTF. The CDR3 DNA sequence: TGTGCCAGCAGCGTAGACCGGGACAGGGGGACAGCTAACTATGGCTACACCTTC.

The rearrangement links TRBV10-1 to TRBJ2-7, with TRBD2 matching 13 bases. The ends lost 0 bases at V and 7 bases at J; junction bases unmatched: 6. The CDR3 sequence is 16 residues long. Germline values: CDR1 WNHNN, CDR2 SYGVQD (reference sequence). Written as DNA, the CDR3 is TGCGCCAGCAGTGAGTCCGGGACTAGCGGGGTAGGTGAGCAGTACTTC. It is translated as CASSESGTSGVGEQYF.

V is TRBV15 and J is TRBJ1-2; D is uncertain. The CDR3 extends over 15 amino acids. CDR1 is LNHNV and CDR2 is YYDKDF in the germline V gene (reference sequence). V lost 3 bases, J lost 4 bases, and 15 bases lay in between. The CDR3 nucleotides are TGTGCCACCAGCAGCGATCGCAGTCGAATCTATGGCTACACCTTC. Its translation: CATSSDRSRIYGYTF.

The CDR3 is CATRGRGPGGYTF. CDR3 nucleotide sequence: TGTGCCACCAGAGGCAGGGGGCCGGGTGGCTACACCTTC. This chain joins TRBV6-1 and TRBJ1-2; TRBD1 aligns across 8 bases. With 10 bases clipped from V and 7 bases from J, the junction kept 11 bases outside the gene matches. This CDR3 is built from 13 residues. Germline V gene sequence: CDR1 MNHNS, CDR2 SASEGT.

This clone was seen only a few times. The chain uses TRBV5-1 and TRBJ2-5, with a tentative D call TRBD2 (5 bases). The germline gives CDR1 SGHRS, CDR2 YFSETQ. The CDR3 consists of 14 residues. V was pared by 1 base and J by 5 bases, with 12 bases between. This CDR3 reads CASSLSGSRETQYF. The CDR3 DNA reads TGCGCCAGCAGCTTGTCGGGGTCACGGGAGACCCAGTACTTC. Using reference TRBV5-1 and TRBJ2-5 for the parts outside the CDR3, the full variable domain is KAGVTQTPRYLIKTRGQQVTLSCSPISGHRSVSWYQQTPGQGLQFLFEYFSETQRNKGNFPGRFSGRQFSNSRSEMNVSTLELGDSALYLCASSLSGSRETQYFGPGTRLLVL.

V and J are TRBV5-1 and TRBJ1-6, with D possibly being TRBD1 (6 bases). This CDR3 is built from 15 residues. Trimming took off 2 bases at V and 10 bases at J, with 16 bases between the two ends. CDR1 is SGHRS and CDR2 is YFSETQ in the germline V gene. As DNA, the CDR3 is TGCGCCAGCAGCTTAGACAGGACGGGGATATCACCCCTCCACTTT. Translated: CASSLDRTGISPLHF.

This clone was detected a few times. The chain has TRBV6-1 and TRBJ1-3; D uncertain. This CDR3 is built from 15 residues. In germline, CDR1 is MNHNS, CDR2 SASEGT. Trimming shortened V by 7 bases and J by 0 bases, and 13 bases separated the two germline ends. This CDR3 reads CASKVAFSSGNTIYF. CDR3 DNA sequence: TGTGCCAGCAAAGTCGCCTTCAGCTCTGGAAACACCATATATTTT.